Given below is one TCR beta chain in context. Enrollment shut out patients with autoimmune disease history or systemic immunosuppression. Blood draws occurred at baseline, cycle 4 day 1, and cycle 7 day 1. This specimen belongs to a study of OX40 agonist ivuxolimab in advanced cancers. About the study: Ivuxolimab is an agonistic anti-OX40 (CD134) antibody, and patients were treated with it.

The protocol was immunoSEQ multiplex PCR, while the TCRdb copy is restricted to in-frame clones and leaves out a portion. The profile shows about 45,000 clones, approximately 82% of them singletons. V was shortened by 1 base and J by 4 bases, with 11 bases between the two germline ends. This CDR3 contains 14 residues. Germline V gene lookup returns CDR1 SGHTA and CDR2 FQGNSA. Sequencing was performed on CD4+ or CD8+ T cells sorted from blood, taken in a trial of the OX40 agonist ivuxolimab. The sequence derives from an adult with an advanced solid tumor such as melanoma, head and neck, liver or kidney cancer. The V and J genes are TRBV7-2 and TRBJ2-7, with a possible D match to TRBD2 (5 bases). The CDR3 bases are TGTGCCAGCAGCTTAGGTTATAGAGGGTACGAGCAGTACTTC. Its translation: CASSLGYRGYEQYF.